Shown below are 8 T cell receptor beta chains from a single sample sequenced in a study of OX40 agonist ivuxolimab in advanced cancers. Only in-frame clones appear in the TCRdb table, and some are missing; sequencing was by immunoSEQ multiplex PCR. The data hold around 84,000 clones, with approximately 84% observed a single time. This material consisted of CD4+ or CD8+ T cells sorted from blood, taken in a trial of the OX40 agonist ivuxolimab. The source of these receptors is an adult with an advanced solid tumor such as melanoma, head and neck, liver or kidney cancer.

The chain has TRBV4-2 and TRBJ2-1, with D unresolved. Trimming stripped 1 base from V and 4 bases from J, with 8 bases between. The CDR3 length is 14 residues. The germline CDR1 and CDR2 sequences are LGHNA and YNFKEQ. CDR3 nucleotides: TGTGCCAGCAGCCAAGGGGCTAAATACAATGAGCAGTTCTTC. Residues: CASSQGAKYNEQFF.

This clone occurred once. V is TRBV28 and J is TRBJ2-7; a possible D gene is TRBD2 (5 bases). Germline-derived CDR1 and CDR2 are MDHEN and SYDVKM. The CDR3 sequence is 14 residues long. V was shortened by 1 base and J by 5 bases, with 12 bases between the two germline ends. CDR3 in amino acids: CASSLFSGVDEQYF. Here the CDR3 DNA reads TGTGCCAGCAGTTTATTCTCCGGGGTTGACGAGCAGTACTTC.

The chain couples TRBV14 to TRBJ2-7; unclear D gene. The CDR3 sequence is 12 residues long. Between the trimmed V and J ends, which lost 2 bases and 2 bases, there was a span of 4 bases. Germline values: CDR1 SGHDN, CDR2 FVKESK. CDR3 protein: CASSQNTYEQYF. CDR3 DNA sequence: TGTGCCAGCAGCCAAAATACCTACGAGCAGTACTTC.

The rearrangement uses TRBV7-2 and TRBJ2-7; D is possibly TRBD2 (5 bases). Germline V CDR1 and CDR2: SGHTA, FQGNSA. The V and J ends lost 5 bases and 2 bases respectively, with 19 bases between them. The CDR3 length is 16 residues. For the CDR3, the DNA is TGTGCCAGCAGCCCAGCCGCGGCTAGCAAAGCCTACGAGCAGTACTTC. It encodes CASSPAAASKAYEQYF.

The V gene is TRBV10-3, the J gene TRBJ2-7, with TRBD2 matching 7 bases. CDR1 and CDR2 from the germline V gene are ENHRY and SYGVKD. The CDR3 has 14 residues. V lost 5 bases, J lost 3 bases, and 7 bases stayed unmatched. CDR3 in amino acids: CAISKTGRFYEQYF. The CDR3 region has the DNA TGTGCCATCAGTAAAACCGGGAGGTTCTACGAGCAGTACTTC.

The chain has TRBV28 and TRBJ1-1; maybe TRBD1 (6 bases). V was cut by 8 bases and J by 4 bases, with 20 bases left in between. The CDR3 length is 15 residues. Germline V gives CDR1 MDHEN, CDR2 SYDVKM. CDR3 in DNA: TGTGCCAGCCTAGCCTCGGGAGCCAGGGGCACTGAAGCTTTCTTT. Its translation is CASLASGARGTEAFF.

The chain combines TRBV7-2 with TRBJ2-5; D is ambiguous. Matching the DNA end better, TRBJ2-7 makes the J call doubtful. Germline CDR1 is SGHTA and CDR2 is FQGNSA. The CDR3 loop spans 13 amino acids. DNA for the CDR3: TGTGCCAGCAGCTTAGTATTAGCCTACGAGCAGTACTTC. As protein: CASSLVLAYEQYF.

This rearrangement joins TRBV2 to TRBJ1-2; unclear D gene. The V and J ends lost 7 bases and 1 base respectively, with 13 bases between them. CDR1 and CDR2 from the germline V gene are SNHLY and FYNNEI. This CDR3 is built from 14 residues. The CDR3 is CASMGGAVNYGYTF. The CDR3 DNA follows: TGTGCCAGCATGGGCGGAGCAGTTAACTATGGCTACACCTTC.